The 14 T cell receptor beta chains below were found in one sample sequenced in a study of cytomegalovirus exposure and HLA in healthy donors (dated by TCRdb to 2016 to 2017). Library preparation employed the immunoSEQ multiplex PCR assay. For the multiplex PCR, a mixture combining 60 forward primers for TCR Vbeta segments and 13 reverse primers for TCR Jbeta segments was used. TCRdb re-hosts the immuneACCESS table, in-frame sequences only. Its copies lack some clones; in the studies checked, an unresolved V gene accounts for under half of them, and the cause for the rest is not known. The table for this sample lists under 200,000 clones; roughly 85% of them were counted only once. The top ten hold roughly 2.5% of the sample. The sequencing input was PBMCs. Receptors were obtained from a man aged 30 to 45 in good health and CMV-seropositive.

The rearrangement links TRBV2 to TRBJ2-1; no clear D. The CDR3 spans 14 residues. Germline V CDR1 and CDR2: SNHLY, FYNNEI. V lost 3 bases and J 7 bases, leaving 13 bases between the germline ends. DNA of the CDR3: TGTGCCAGCAGTGACTACTTCCATCCTAATGAGCAGTTCTTC. It encodes CASSDYFHPNEQFF.

This clone was recorded only once. The chain joins TRBV10-1 to TRBJ2-1; D is possibly TRBD1 (5 bases). The germline V gene encodes CDR1 WNHNN and CDR2 SYGVQD (reference sequence). Trimming pared 0 bases from V and 5 bases from J, leaving 5 bases between. CDR3 length: 13 residues. The DNA of the CDR3 is TGCGCCAGCAGTGAGTCCAGGGACAATGAGCAGTTCTTC. Its translation: CASSESRDNEQFF.

The chain couples TRBV28 to TRBJ2-7; 8 bases match TRBD1. There are 13 residues in the CDR3. V shed 6 bases and J 3 bases; nucleotides not matched to a gene: 4. Per germline, CDR1 MDHEN and CDR2 SYDVKM. The CDR3 nucleotides read TGTGCCAGCAGAGGACAGGGCCACTACGAGCAGTACGTC. Translating gives CASRGQGHYEQYV.

This rearrangement joins TRBV7-9 to TRBJ2-2; 7 bases fit TRBD1. The CDR3 contains 17 residues. The ends lost 3 bases at V and 7 bases at J; junction bases unmatched: 14. The germline V gene encodes CDR1 SEHNR and CDR2 FQNEAQ (reference sequence). The CDR3: CASSFLQGIRSHGELFF. DNA for the CDR3: TGTGCCAGCAGCTTCCTACAGGGGATAAGGTCGCACGGGGAGCTGTTTTTT.

Concerning this clone: The sample contains more than one DNA sequence encoding this CDR3. The chain combines TRBV7-9 with TRBJ2-5, with TRBD2 as a possible D gene (5 bases). V dropped 5 bases and J dropped 5 bases, with 21 bases sitting between them. The CDR3 totals 16 residues. Germline CDR1 reads SEHNR; CDR2 reads FQNEAQ (reference sequence). This chain's CDR3 is CASSPARLDYIETQYF. As DNA, the CDR3 is TGTGCCAGCAGCCCTGCGAGGCTAGACTATATCGAGACCCAGTACTTC.

The genes are TRBV19 and TRBJ1-4; D is possibly TRBD1 (6 bases). This CDR3 has 14 amino acids. Looked up from germline, CDR1 is LNHDA and CDR2 is SQIVND (reference sequence). Trimming took off 7 bases at V and 8 bases at J, with 17 bases between the two ends. The CDR3 region is CASNPTGNGEKLFF. The CDR3 DNA reads TGTGCCAGTAACCCAACAGGGAATGGGGAAAAACTGTTTTTT. The whole variable domain, filled in from reference TRBV19 and TRBJ1-4, reads DGGITQSPKYLFRKEGQNVTLSCEQNLNHDAMYWYRQDPGQGLRLIYYSQIVNDFQKGDIAEGYSVSREKKESFPLTVTSAQKNPTAFYLCASNPTGNGEKLFFGSGTQLSVL.

The V and J genes are TRBV5-1 and TRBJ2-5; 10 bases are a match to TRBD1. CDR1 and CDR2 (germline): SGHRS, YFSETQ. After removal of 4 bases from V and 5 bases from J, the junction contained 11 bases not matched to a gene. The CDR3 length is 16 residues. CDR3 region: CASSVRDRGTGETQYF. CDR3 in DNA: TGCGCCAGCAGCGTCCGGGACAGGGGTACGGGGGAGACCCAGTACTTC. The variable domain in full, completed from reference TRBV5-1 and TRBJ2-5, reads KAGVTQTPRYLIKTRGQQVTLSCSPISGHRSVSWYQQTPGQGLQFLFEYFSETQRNKGNFPGRFSGRQFSNSRSEMNVSTLELGDSALYLCASSVRDRGTGETQYFGPGTRLLVL.

The rearrangement links TRBV5-4 to TRBJ2-2; TRBD2 agrees at 8 bases. Per germline, CDR1 SGHNT and CDR2 YYREEE (reference sequence). The CDR3 runs 16 residues. V trimming: 7 bases; J trimming: 7 bases; junction bases outside the gene matches: 15. The CDR3 protein is CASRYRGGQRGGELFF. For the CDR3, the DNA is TGTGCCAGCCGGTATCGGGGGGGACAACGGGGCGGGGAGCTGTTTTTT. Using reference TRBV5-4 and TRBJ2-2 for the parts outside the CDR3, the full variable domain is ETGVTQSPTHLIKTRGQQVTLRCSSQSGHNTVSWYQQALGQGPQFIFQYYREEENGRGNFPPRFSGLQFPNYSSELNVNALELDDSALYLCASRYRGGQRGGELFFGEGSRLTVL.

V is TRBV19 and J is TRBJ1-5, with D perhaps matching TRBD1 (6 bases). Deletions cut 3 bases from V and 0 bases from J, with 9 bases between. This CDR3 has 15 amino acids. The germline gives CDR1 LNHDA, CDR2 SQIVND (reference sequence). CDR3 region: CASSISTGSNQPQHF. The CDR3 coding sequence is TGTGCCAGTAGTATCTCGACAGGTAGCAATCAGCCCCAGCATTTT.

The chain links TRBV29-1 to TRBJ1-3; no firm D call. Germline V gene sequence: CDR1 SQVTM, CDR2 ANQGSEA. Trimming took off 3 bases at V and 0 bases at J, with 6 bases between the two ends. This CDR3 comprises 13 residues. The CDR3 bases are TGCAGCGTTGAGGAGGCCTCTGGAAACACCATATATTTT. It encodes CSVEEASGNTIYF.

This clone has only a few counts. J is TRBJ1-1 and V is TRBV18; 7 nucleotides agree with TRBD1. V shed 3 bases, J shed 6 bases, and the junction held 4 bases outside the gene matches. The germline V gene encodes CDR1 KGHSH and CDR2 LQKENI. The CDR3 loop spans 13 amino acids. CDR3 amino acids: CASSPFDRAEAFF. In nucleotides, the CDR3 is TGTGCCAGCTCACCGTTCGACAGGGCTGAAGCTTTCTTT.

V usage is TRBV11-2 and J usage is TRBJ2-1, with a weak D call TRBD2 (5 bases). Germline assignment: CDR1 SGHAT and CDR2 FQNNGV. CDR3 length: 15 amino acids. V was pared by 0 bases and J by 10 bases, with 16 bases between. The CDR3 is CASSLEGSWPGEQFF. The CDR3 DNA reads as TGTGCCAGCAGCTTAGAGGGTTCCTGGCCGGGGGAGCAGTTCTTC. Full variable domain (outside the CDR3, taken from reference TRBV11-2 and TRBJ2-1): EAGVAQSPRYKIIEKRQSVAFWCNPISGHATLYWYQQILGQGPKLLIQFQNNGVVDDSQLPKDRFSAERLKGVDSTLKIQPAKLEDSAVYLCASSLEGSWPGEQFFGPGTRLTVL.

V is TRBV7-2 and J is TRBJ2-5, with 8 bases identical to TRBD2. Germline-derived CDR1 and CDR2 are SGHTA and FQGNSA. After removal of 4 bases from V and 7 bases from J, the junction contained 8 bases not matched to a gene. The length of the CDR3 is 14 residues. Here the CDR3 reads CASSSGGGSPTQYF. The CDR3 coding sequence is TGTGCCAGCAGCTCGGGGGGGGGTTCCCCGACCCAGTACTTC.

This clone was observed a few times. The J gene is TRBJ1-1, the V gene TRBV4-3; 11 bases agree with TRBD1. The CDR3 totals 18 residues. The V gene's germline CDR1 is LGHNA and CDR2 YSLEER. The junction had 11 bases not matched to a gene; V was cut back by 2 bases and J by 3 bases. The CDR3 here is CASSQKGQGGPLDTEAFF. CDR3 nucleotide sequence: TGCGCCAGCAGCCAAAAGGGACAGGGGGGACCCTTGGACACTGAAGCTTTCTTT.